This T cell receptor beta chain was observed in a study of T cell responses to AZD1222 COVID-19 vaccine. The CDR3 runs to 17 residues. Germline CDR1 and CDR2: SGDLS and YYNGEE. V gave up 4 bases and J gave up 6 bases; unmatched junction bases: 14. Data came from immunoSEQ multiplex PCR; TCRdb stores just in-frame clones and leaves some out. Among approximately 110,000 clones listed, approximately 84% were seen once. The chain links TRBV9 to TRBJ2-1; TRBD2 aligns across 9 bases. The sequence was obtained from an adult in good health. Source: peripheral blood, taken on day 0 of AZD1222 vaccination. CDR3 nucleotides: TGTGCCAGCAGCCGGGAGGGAGCGGGAGGTCCCCTCAATGAGCAGTTCTTC. It codes for CASSREGAGGPLNEQFF.